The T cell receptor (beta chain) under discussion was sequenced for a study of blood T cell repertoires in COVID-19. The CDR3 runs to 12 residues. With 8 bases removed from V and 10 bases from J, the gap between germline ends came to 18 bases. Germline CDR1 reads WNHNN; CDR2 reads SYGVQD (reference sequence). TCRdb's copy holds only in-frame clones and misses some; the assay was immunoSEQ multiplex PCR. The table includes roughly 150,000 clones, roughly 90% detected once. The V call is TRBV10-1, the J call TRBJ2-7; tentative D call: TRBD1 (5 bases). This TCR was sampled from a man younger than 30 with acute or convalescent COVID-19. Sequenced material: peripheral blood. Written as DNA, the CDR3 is TGCGCCAGCTCCCAATCGCTGGGGCTCCAGTACTTC. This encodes CASSQSLGLQYF.